A selection of T cell receptor beta chains follows, all from one sample in a study of blood T cell repertoires in COVID-19. Method: immunoSEQ multiplex PCR; TCRdb's copy keeps in-frame clones and lacks some. The repertoire includes about 77,000 clones, less than 85% of them detected once, and approximately 20% sits in the top ten. The sequencing input was peripheral blood. These receptors all come from a man aged 55-75 years with acute or convalescent COVID-19. Each CDR3 is given with its conserved first and last residue. Fields, in order: CDR3 protein, V gene.

CASSLMDRGDQPQHF	TRBV5-6
CASSPGGARETQYF	TRBV4-1
CAWRDLIRGNTEAFF	TRBV30
CASSPVGRGPEAFF	TRBV5-1
CASSLQGAANTGELFF	TRBV27
CASSPTGVGAKNIQYF	TRBV27
CASSLSSGRAGELFF	TRBV7-8
CASSLGTGTGNQPQHF	TRBV7-9
CASSPQGVTQYF	TRBV5-1
CASSIRDRASNTGELFF	TRBV7-8
CSAGTGGMSYGYTF	TRBV29-1
CASSSLNQGRVDTDTQYF	TRBV7-9
CASSRDNNYGYTF	TRBV6-5
CASTRTGWNGYTF	TRBV19
CASSLATGVGYEQYF	TRBV11-2
CASGLAGVTGELFF	TRBV3-1/TRBV3-2
CASSATGGDSPLHF	TRBV7-3
CASSLTLEETQYF	TRBV9
CASSQDGRGGSEGETQYF	TRBV4-1
CASSPDTDYEQYF	TRBV11-1
CASSYGSGMGETQYF	TRBV6-5
CASSRHSYGYTF	TRBV14
CASSRQRGGGTDTQYF	TRBV18
CASSPTGTGKNIQYF	TRBV18
CASRLSTDQYNEQFF	TRBV6-5
CASSQRPADTQYF	TRBV4-2
CASSSRRGKDYGYTF	TRBV6-5
CASSSGREPGADTQYF	TRBV5-1
CASSEAGRADTQYF	TRBV6-1
CASSPWDRADTIYF	TRBV7-8
CASVRGGGSQETQYF	TRBV5-1
CASSPDRVEKLFF	TRBV7-2
CASRPGANNEKLFF	TRBV6-5
CSVGSENQPQHF	TRBV29-1
CAWSPRLVAEQYF	TRBV30
CASKGDREYEQFF	TRBV19
CGRLAGGLGCANEQFF	TRBV21-1
CSASPGNTEAFF	TRBV20-1
CASSSSPGTGNTEAFF	TRBV7-9
CASSSRQGANQPQHF	TRBV19
CASSFPDREVDEQFF	TRBV28
CSVGQGTTEAFF	TRBV29-1
CASSLGFGDTSTEQYF	TRBV7-9
CASSEWHPNTEAFF	TRBV6-1
CASSPANRDYGYTF	TRBV5-4
CASSLGTGGNQPQHF	TRBV7-8
CASSQGLAFYEQYF	TRBV2